This note documents a single T cell receptor beta chain sequence. This receptor's antigen is unknown. Base qualities were left out, and no much larger clone turns up one base away. Other DNA sequences in the same sample also yield this CDR3. Relative to germline, V is 2 bases shorter and J is 1 base shorter, with 6 bases between their ends. CDR1 and CDR2, per the germline V gene, are MDHEN and SYDVKM. There are 14 amino acids in the CDR3, from cysteine to phenylalanine inclusive. Only CDR3 DNA remains: 42 bases, in frame from the first base. The sample is drawn from a study of T cell clones after liver transplantation (dated by TCRdb to between 2018 and 2021). In terms of the full investigation: ITN030ST, the source of the samples, was a randomized trial that attempted immunosuppression withdrawal within 2 years of liver transplantation. Donor-reactive T cell clones were identified using TCRbeta sequencing after a pre-transplant mixed lymphocyte reaction and were then followed in post-transplant blood. As an antigen-independent comparator for donor-reactive sequences, third party-reactive TCRbeta sequences were also identified from pre-transplant MLRs. Three of the eight recipients were HCV-positive; the others were transplanted for non-autoimmune, non-viral indications. Until randomization at 12-24 months post-transplant, subjects were given standard immunosuppression, with no induction therapy. Tolerance was defined as complete immunosuppression withdrawal for at least one year with no rise in liver enzymes beyond twice the upper limit of normal. Blood samples were collected pre-transplant, pre-randomization before withdrawal, and post-randomization after either complete withdrawal or failed withdrawal. A cohort of 8 liver transplant recipients was studied, of whom 3 were classified as tolerant and 5 as non-tolerant. Summary of the overall study and its limitations: When repertoire turnover was taken into account, detection of donor-reactive sequences was significantly reduced in 7 of 8 subjects for CD4 and in 8 of 8 subjects for CD8. In two subjects, low numbers of available donor cells limited the measurable donor-reactive repertoire. Donor-reactive sequences decreased more than third party-reactive sequences, which suggests partial antigen-specific deletion that was not related to withdrawal success. Conclusions were preliminary, limited by small, heterogeneous patient numbers and non-standardized post-transplant time points. Because allograft tissue specimens were not available, migration of donor-reactive T cells into the graft, rather than deletion, may have occurred. In 5 of 8 subjects, regardless of tolerance or HCV status, circulating donor-reactive CD4 TCRbeta sequences dropped significantly post-transplant.

High-throughput TCRbeta CDR3 sequencing of frozen genomic DNA was performed by immunoSEQ, including PCR amplification, mapping, bias correction and internal controls. The authors' analysis ran thus. Productive rearrangements were kept, and unique TCRbeta sequences were defined by CDR3 nucleotide sequence plus V and J gene. Donor-reactive sequences required at least 5-fold expansion in CFSE-low cells versus unstimulated pre-transplant cells and at least 0.01% frequency. Minimum frequency thresholds were set for each subject based on the unstimulated sample with the lowest template count, ensuring at least 90% detection power. Repertoire turnover was measured by Jensen-Shannon divergence between the top 1000 TCRbeta sequences post- and pre-transplant. Two-sided Fisher's exact tests were used to test for changes in how often donor-reactive sequences were detected. TCRdb provides this immuneACCESS table in a form limited to in-frame rearrangements. Some clones are lacking; in checked studies, under half of them reflect an unresolved V gene, and why the rest are absent is not known. That table gives V, J and clone size, and the DNA gave D and trimming. The sample table contains tens of thousands of clones; only one count was recorded for 85% to 95% of them. Approximately 1% of the sample is taken by the ten largest.

Thawed unstimulated PBMCs were stained for CD3, CD4 and CD8 and FACS-sorted into CD3+CD4+ and CD3+CD8+ populations. All 8 studied subjects were randomized to withdrawal of immunosuppression. The Qiagen DNeasy Blood and Tissue Kit was used for isolation of genomic DNA. The sequencing used CD4+ T cells from blood, collected roughly 26 months after liver transplant. This TCR was sampled from a human patient who received a liver transplant. Following transplantation, T cells from the graft donor may be among those present. The chain joins TRBV28 to TRBJ2-1, with a weak D call of TRBD1 (6 bases match). For the CDR3, the sequence is CASSLGTSYNEQFF. The DNA is TGTGCCAGCAGTTTAGGGACATCCTACAATGAGCAGTTCTTC.